These 30 T cell receptor beta chains came from one sample sequenced in a study of cytomegalovirus exposure and HLA in healthy donors. PCR used 60 Vbeta primers and 13 Jbeta primers. This table comes from immunoSEQ multiplex PCR, and its TCRdb copy is limited to in-frame clones, with some not included. The data show approximately 160,000 clones, about 75% seen once. Sequenced material: PBMCs. These receptors were taken from a man aged 18-30 years in good health and CMV-seronegative.

This clone appeared once. V is TRBV9 and J is TRBJ1-2, with 7 bases identical to TRBD1. Germline values: CDR1 SGDLS, CDR2 YYNGEE. The CDR3 totals 15 residues. Trimming took 6 bases from V and 4 from J; bases not matched to a gene: 12. This CDR3 reads CASTPQGGAPYGYTF. The CDR3 DNA follows: TGTGCCAGCACCCCTCAAGGGGGCGCTCCCTATGGCTACACCTTC.

The chain couples TRBV18 to TRBJ1-2, with 9 bases lining up with TRBD1. Germline CDR1 and CDR2: KGHSH and LQKENI. Trimming cost V 3 bases and J 7 bases; bases outside gene matches: 9. The CDR3 sequence is 15 residues long. CDR3: CASSPSGTGKGGYTF. The CDR3 region has the DNA TGTGCCAGCTCACCCTCCGGGACAGGGAAGGGTGGCTACACCTTC.

The gene calls are TRBV2 and TRBJ2-7; possibly TRBD1 for D (6 bases). Germline V gene lookup returns CDR1 SNHLY and CDR2 FYNNEI. V lost 5 bases and J lost 5, with 10 bases in between. The CDR3 totals 12 residues. In nucleotides, the CDR3 is TGTGCCAGCAGTCGACAGGAGGACGAGCAGTACTTC. Translated: CASSRQEDEQYF.

As regards this clone: The identical CDR3 is also encoded by other nucleotide sequences in the sample. This chain uses TRBV7-9 with TRBJ1-1; D perhaps matches TRBD1 (5 bases). Germline V gene sequence: CDR1 SEHNR, CDR2 FQNEAQ (reference sequence). This CDR3 region has 12 residues. Trimming took off 2 bases at V and 5 bases at J, with 6 bases between the two ends. The CDR3 nucleotides read TGTGCCAGCAGCTTAAGGGGAACTGAAGCTTTCTTT. It yields the protein CASSLRGTEAFF. Variable domain in full (rest from reference TRBV7-9 and TRBJ1-1): DTGVSQNPRHKITKRGQNVTFRCDPISEHNRLYWYRQTLGQGPEFLTYFQNEAQLEKSRLLSDRFSAERPKGSFSTLEIQRTEQGDSAMYLCASSLRGTEAFFGQGTRLTVV.

The chain uses TRBV28 and TRBJ1-4; weak D call: TRBD1 (6 bases). The CDR3 loop spans 15 amino acids. The V gene lost 7 bases and the J gene lost 8 bases, with 20 bases spanning the gap. Germline V lookup: CDR1 MDHEN, CDR2 SYDVKM. CDR3 nucleotide sequence: TGTGCCAGCACGTCACCTGGGGAGGGGGGAGAAAAACTGTTTTTT. Translation gives CASTSPGEGGEKLFF.

In nucleotides, the CDR3 is TGTGCCAGTAGTATTCGGGGAGTGGGCAGGGGGAACGAGCAGTACTTC. Protein product: CASSIRGVGRGNEQYF. The chain joins TRBV19 to TRBJ2-7; 7 nucleotides align to TRBD1. Germline CDR1 LNHDA, CDR2 SQIVND (reference sequence). This CDR3 has 16 residues. Trimming at V came to 3 bases and at J to 5 bases, leaving 13 bases not matched to a gene.

This chain links TRBV7-6 with TRBJ2-5, with D possibly being TRBD2 (5 bases). CDR3 length: 16 amino acids. Trimming stripped 7 bases from V and 1 base from J, with 19 bases between. Germline-derived CDR1 and CDR2 are SGHVS and FNYEAQ. The CDR3 sequence: CASTQRRSWGQETQYF. Written as DNA, the CDR3 is TGTGCCAGCACCCAAAGGAGGAGCTGGGGCCAAGAGACCCAGTACTTC. Drawing the rest from reference TRBV7-6 and TRBJ2-5, the complete variable domain is GAGVSQSPRYKVTKRGQDVALRCDPISGHVSLYWYRQALGQGPEFLTYFNYEAQQDKSGLPNDRFSAERPEGSISTLTIQRTEQRDSAMYRCASTQRRSWGQETQYFGPGTRLLVL.

This clone was seen more than once but under ten times. J is TRBJ2-5 and V is TRBV4-1; 10 bases line up with TRBD2. CDR1 is MGHRA and CDR2 is YSYEKL in the germline V gene. The CDR3 runs 16 residues. Losses at the gene ends were 4 bases for V and 0 bases for J; bases not matched to a gene: 5. The CDR3 coding sequence is TGCGCCAGCAGCCTCTTAGCGGGAGGCGACCAAGAGACCCAGTACTTC. Translated, it gives CASSLLAGGDQETQYF.

V usage is TRBV27 and J usage is TRBJ2-7; 11 positions agree with TRBD1. V dropped 7 bases and J dropped 3; count of bases not matched to a gene: 5. Germline assignment: CDR1 MNHEY and CDR2 SMNVEV (reference sequence). The CDR3 has 14 residues. CDR3 coding DNA: TGTGCCAGCACCCCCGGGACAGGGGGCTACGAGCAGTACTTC. Translation: CASTPGTGGYEQYF.

This clone was found a few times. This chain links TRBV5-1 with TRBJ1-5, with TRBD1 as a possible D gene (5 bases). The ends were cut back, 4 bases at V and 6 bases at J, with 14 bases in the middle. The germline V gene has CDR1 SGHRS and CDR2 YFSETQ. The CDR3 is made up of 14 amino acids. The CDR3 here is CASSLGGYAQPQHF. Here the CDR3 DNA reads TGCGCCAGCAGCCTCGGGGGGTATGCTCAGCCCCAGCATTTT.

There are a few counts of this clone. This chain uses TRBV28 with TRBJ2-3, with TRBD1 matching over 10 bases. The junction had 19 bases not matched to a gene; V was cut back by 6 bases and J by 1 base. Germline loops: CDR1 MDHEN, CDR2 SYDVKM. This CDR3 is 20 amino acids long. The CDR3 spells CASSPGVSGQGNWGTDTQYF. The CDR3 nucleotides read TGTGCCAGCAGCCCAGGGGTATCGGGACAGGGGAATTGGGGCACAGATACGCAGTATTTT.

The rearrangement joins TRBV9 to TRBJ2-3; D is possibly TRBD2 (5 bases). V shed 2 bases and J shed 2 bases, with 9 bases lying between them. The CDR3 sequence is 14 residues long. The germline CDR1 and CDR2 sequences are SGDLS and YYNGEE. CDR3 DNA sequence: TGTGCCAGCAGCGTGGGCCGGGACACAGATACGCAGTATTTT. It translates to CASSVGRDTDTQYF.

The V and J genes are TRBV6-6 and TRBJ2-2; 13 positions agree with TRBD2. Germline CDR1 MNHNY, CDR2 SVGAGI (reference sequence). The CDR3 is 16 amino acids. J was trimmed by 4 bases and V by 7 bases; bases with no gene match: 6. This CDR3 is CASTPGLAGRTGELFF. The CDR3 nucleotides read TGTGCCAGCACCCCGGGACTAGCGGGACGCACCGGGGAGCTGTTTTTT.

This chain connects TRBV6-5 to TRBJ2-1, with 8 positions matching TRBD1. Germline loops: CDR1 MNHEY, CDR2 SVGAGI. The V and J ends lost 0 bases and 3 bases, in that order; junction bases with no gene match: 4. CDR3 length: 16 amino acids. DNA of the CDR3: TGTGCCAGCAGTTACTCGACGGGACAGGTCTACAATGAGCAGTTCTTC. It codes for CASSYSTGQVYNEQFF.

The V call is TRBV7-9, the J call TRBJ2-7; TRBD2 matches 7 bases. The CDR3 length is 15 residues. The V gene's germline CDR1 is SEHNR and CDR2 FQNEAQ (reference sequence). The ends lost 1 base at V and 2 bases at J; junction bases unmatched: 5. The CDR3 DNA follows: TGTGCCAGCAGCTTAGATACTAGCGCCACCTACGAGCAGTACTTC. Translated: CASSLDTSATYEQYF.

The chain employs TRBV6-1 and TRBJ1-2; TRBD1 matches 11 bases. V trimming: 11 bases; J trimming: 7 bases; junction bases outside the gene matches: 9. This CDR3 has 13 amino acids. CDR1 is MNHNS, CDR2 SASEGT, per germline. CDR3 sequence reads: CAGSGDRGGGYTF. For the CDR3, the DNA is TGTGCCGGCTCAGGGGACAGGGGGGGTGGCTACACCTTC.

The gene calls are TRBV6-5 and TRBJ2-1; D possibly corresponds to TRBD2 (5 bases). Germline assignment: CDR1 MNHEY and CDR2 SVGAGI. Trimming stripped 0 bases from V and 4 bases from J, with 10 bases between. The CDR3 runs to 15 residues. The CDR3 DNA reads as TGTGCCAGCAGTTACTCGGGAGCCTTATACAATGAGCAGTTCTTC. It specifies CASSYSGALYNEQFF.

This clone appeared a single time. The chain uses TRBV5-4 and TRBJ1-2; D unclear. The germline V and J ends were trimmed by 0 bases and 5 bases, with 11 bases remaining between them. Germline CDR1 reads SGHNT; CDR2 reads YYREEE (reference sequence). The CDR3 extends over 14 amino acids. The CDR3 reads CASSLALTGYGYTF. The CDR3 region has the DNA TGTGCCAGCAGCTTGGCCTTGACTGGTTATGGCTACACCTTC.

This chain joins TRBV7-9 and TRBJ2-1; 14 bases agree with TRBD2. Germline V lookup: CDR1 SEHNR, CDR2 FQNEAQ (reference sequence). The CDR3 runs to 15 residues. V trimming: 5 bases; J trimming: 8 bases; junction bases outside the gene matches: 5. The CDR3 DNA sequence: TGTGCCAGCAGCCCGACTAGCGGGAGGGTCTATGAGCAGTTCTTC. Translated: CASSPTSGRVYEQFF.

This chain links TRBV5-4 with TRBJ2-7, with TRBD1 matching over 10 bases. The germline V gene encodes CDR1 SGHNT and CDR2 YYREEE (reference sequence). CDR3 length: 14 amino acids. V lost 4 bases to trimming and J lost 3 bases; unmatched junction nucleotides: 4. CDR3 region: CASSPGQGDYEQYF. In nucleotides, the CDR3 is TGTGCCAGCAGCCCAGGACAGGGGGACTACGAGCAGTACTTC.

The J gene is TRBJ2-7, the V gene TRBV4-1, with D possibly matching TRBD1 (5 bases). The V end was cut by 2 bases, the J end by 2 bases, with 13 bases between. The germline CDR1 and CDR2 sequences are MGHRA and YSYEKL. This CDR3 is 15 amino acids long. The CDR3 bases are TGCGCCAGCAGCCAATATAAGGACACACCCTACGAGCAGTACTTC. It specifies CASSQYKDTPYEQYF.

The chain couples TRBV27 to TRBJ2-7, with a weak D call TRBD2 (6 bases). V lost 5 bases to trimming and J lost 5 bases, with 13 bases between them. The CDR3 runs 13 residues. Germline values: CDR1 MNHEY, CDR2 SMNVEV (reference sequence). In DNA, the CDR3 is TGTGCCAGCAGTATTCTAGGAGGGGACGAGCAGTACTTC. Translating gives CASSILGGDEQYF.

The count of this clone is one. V usage is TRBV28 and J usage is TRBJ2-5; D gene unclear. The germline gives CDR1 MDHEN, CDR2 SYDVKM. Trimming left V 8 bases short and J 0 bases short, with 19 bases between. The CDR3 extends over 16 amino acids. The CDR3 sequence is CASLEEGGAHQETQYF. The DNA for the CDR3 is TGTGCCAGCCTAGAAGAAGGCGGAGCACACCAAGAGACCCAGTACTTC.

The rearrangement uses TRBV5-4 and TRBJ2-7; 11 bases fit TRBD1. The CDR3 runs 15 residues. J was trimmed by 12 bases and V by 0 bases; bases with no gene match: 11. Germline V CDR1 and CDR2: SGHNT, YYREEE (reference sequence). The CDR3 loop reads CASSLAGGQGAVLYF. The CDR3 bases are TGTGCCAGCAGCTTGGCCGGCGGACAGGGGGCTGTCCTGTACTTC.

The chain links TRBV27 to TRBJ1-6; tentative D call: TRBD1 (6 bases). The V end was cut by 8 bases, the J end by 3 bases, with 14 bases between. Germline CDR1 reads MNHEY; CDR2 reads SMNVEV (reference sequence). This CDR3 is built from 15 residues. The CDR3, as DNA: TGTGCCAGCCGCCCGGGGGGCTTCTATAATTCACCCCTCCACTTT. It yields the protein CASRPGGFYNSPLHF.

The chain uses TRBV14 and TRBJ2-7; D is perhaps TRBD1 (6 bases). The CDR3 loop spans 15 amino acids. Per germline, CDR1 SGHDN and CDR2 FVKESK. Deletions cut 3 bases from V and 6 bases from J, with 18 bases between. The chain's CDR3 is CASSHPWGPRSEQYF. The DNA of the CDR3 is TGTGCCAGCAGCCACCCTTGGGGGCCGCGCTCCGAGCAGTACTTC.

This chain joins TRBV5-4 and TRBJ1-2, with TRBD1 matching over 10 bases. Looked up from germline, CDR1 is SGHNT and CDR2 is YYREEE (reference sequence). V shed 1 base and J 6 bases; nucleotides not matched to a gene: 6. This CDR3 region has 15 residues. CDR3 sequence reads: CASSLSGQGDNGYTF. The CDR3 nucleotides read TGTGCCAGCAGCTTGTCAGGACAGGGGGATAATGGCTACACCTTC.

The chain uses TRBV30 and TRBJ2-7, with TRBD2 as a possible D gene (6 bases). CDR1 GTSNPN and CDR2 SVGIG come from the germline V gene (reference sequence). This CDR3 has 15 residues. Trimming took 0 bases from V and 6 from J, leaving 18 bases between them. The CDR3 here is CAWSVRHSQAGEQYF. The CDR3 DNA reads as TGTGCCTGGAGTGTCCGACACAGTCAAGCGGGCGAGCAGTACTTC. The variable domain in full, with the rest retrieved from reference TRBV30 and TRBJ2-7, is SQTIHQWPATLVQPVGSPLSLECTVEGTSNPNLYWYRQAAGRGLQLLFYSVGIGQISSEVPQNLSASRPQDRQFILSSKKLLLSDSGFYLCAWSVRHSQAGEQYFGPGTRLTVT.

The V gene is TRBV28, the J gene TRBJ1-2; TRBD1 might be the D (5 bases). Trimming stripped 5 bases from V and 5 bases from J, with 15 bases between. The CDR3 length is 14 residues. CDR1 is MDHEN and CDR2 is SYDVKM in the germline V gene. The chain's CDR3 is CASSPGLNNYGYTF. In nucleotides, the CDR3 is TGTGCCAGCAGTCCGGGACTGAACAATTATGGCTACACCTTC.

The chain joins TRBV28 to TRBJ2-7; 11 nucleotides align to TRBD2. Germline CDR1 reads MDHEN; CDR2 reads SYDVKM. V was pared by 2 bases and J by 1 base, with 1 base of the junction left unmatched. This CDR3 has 15 residues. CDR3 residues: CASSLVAGGSYEQYF. DNA for the CDR3: TGTGCCAGCAGTTTAGTAGCGGGAGGGTCCTACGAGCAGTACTTC. Full variable domain (outside the CDR3, taken from reference TRBV28 and TRBJ2-7): DVKVTQSSRYLVKRTGEKVFLECVQDMDHENMFWYRQDPGLGLRLIYFSYDVKMKEKGDIPEGYSVSREKKERFSLILESASTNQTSMYLCASSLVAGGSYEQYFGPGTRLTVT.